The clone carrying this T cell receptor (beta chain) showed up just a few times. Its antigen remains unidentified. This entry comes from a study of T cell repertoires in cytomegalovirus infection. Whole-study context: Epitope selection comprised recently identified HLA-C-restricted CMV epitopes and well-studied HLA-B-restricted CMV epitopes. From public TCR beta signatures came an indication of both CMV infection and matching HLA type. Study results and limitations: In two of eight donors, the top clonotype was HLA-C-restricted CMV-specific.

The CDR3 has 12 amino acids. Trimming left V 3 bases short and J 6 bases short, with 5 bases between. From germline, CDR1 is KGHDR and CDR2 SFDVKD. TCRdb recomputed calls from the reads with MiXCR, one row per CDR3 protein. The sample includes 300,000 or so distinct CDR3 sequences, roughly 25% of them seen just once. The sequence was collected from a human donor in good health (CMV status not recorded). Some clones in this sample may be carry-over from other donors' samples. The chain recombines TRBV24-1 with TRBJ2-1; D unclear. The specimen was cultured PBMCs, collected from culture after CMV antigen stimulation. CDR3 in amino acids: CATSDPINEQFF. In DNA form, the CDR3 reads TGTGCCACCAGTGATCCGATCAATGAGCAGTTCTTC.